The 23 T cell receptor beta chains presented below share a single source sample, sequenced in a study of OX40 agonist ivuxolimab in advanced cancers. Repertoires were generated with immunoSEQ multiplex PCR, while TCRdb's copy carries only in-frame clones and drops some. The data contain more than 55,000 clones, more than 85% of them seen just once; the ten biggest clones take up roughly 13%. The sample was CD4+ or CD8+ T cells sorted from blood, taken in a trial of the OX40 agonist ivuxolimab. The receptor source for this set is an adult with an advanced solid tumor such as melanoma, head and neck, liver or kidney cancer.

The chain's CDR3 is CASSEAAGQPQHF. The CDR3 DNA reads TGTGCCAGCAGTGAAGCAGCGGGTCAGCCCCAGCATTTT. The gene calls are TRBV2 and TRBJ1-5; D is undetermined. Germline V CDR1 and CDR2: SNHLY, FYNNEI. V dropped 0 bases and J dropped 6 bases, with 6 bases sitting between them. This CDR3 spans 13 amino acids.

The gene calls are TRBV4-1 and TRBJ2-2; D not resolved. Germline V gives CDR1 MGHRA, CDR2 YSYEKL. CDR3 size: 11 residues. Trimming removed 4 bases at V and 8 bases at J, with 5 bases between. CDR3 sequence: CASSLAGELFF. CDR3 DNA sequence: TGCGCCAGCAGCCTGGCTGGGGAGCTGTTTTTT.

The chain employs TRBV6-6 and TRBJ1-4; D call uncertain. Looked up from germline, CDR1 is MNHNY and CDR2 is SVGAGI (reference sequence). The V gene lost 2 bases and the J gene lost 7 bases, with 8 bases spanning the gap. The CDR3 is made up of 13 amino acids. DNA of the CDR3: TGTGCCAGCAGTTACCAGGCACTTGAAAAACTGTTTTTT. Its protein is CASSYQALEKLFF.

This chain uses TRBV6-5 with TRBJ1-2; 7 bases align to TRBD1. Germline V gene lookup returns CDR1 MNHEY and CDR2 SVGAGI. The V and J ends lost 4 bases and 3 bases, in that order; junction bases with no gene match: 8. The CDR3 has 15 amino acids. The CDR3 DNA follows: TGTGCCAGCAGTTTCTCGACAGGGTTGGACTATGGCTACACCTTC. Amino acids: CASSFSTGLDYGYTF.

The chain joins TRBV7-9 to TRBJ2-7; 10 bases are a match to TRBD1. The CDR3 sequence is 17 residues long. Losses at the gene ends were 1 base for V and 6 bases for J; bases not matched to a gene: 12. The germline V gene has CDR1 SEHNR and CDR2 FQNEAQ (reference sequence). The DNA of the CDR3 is TGTGCCAGCAGCTTAGAAGCCCTCACCGGGACAGGGGTCGAGCAGTACTTC. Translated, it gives CASSLEALTGTGVEQYF.

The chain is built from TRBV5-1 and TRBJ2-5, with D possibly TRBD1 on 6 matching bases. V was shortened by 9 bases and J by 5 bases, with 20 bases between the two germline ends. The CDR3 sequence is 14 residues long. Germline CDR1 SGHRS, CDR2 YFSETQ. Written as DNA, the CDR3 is TGCGCCACCTCCTATGGACAGTCCCAGGAGACCCAGTACTTC. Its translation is CATSYGQSQETQYF. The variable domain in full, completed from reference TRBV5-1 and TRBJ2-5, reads KAGVTQTPRYLIKTRGQQVTLSCSPISGHRSVSWYQQTPGQGLQFLFEYFSETQRNKGNFPGRFSGRQFSNSRSEMNVSTLELGDSALYLCATSYGQSQETQYFGPGTRLLVL.

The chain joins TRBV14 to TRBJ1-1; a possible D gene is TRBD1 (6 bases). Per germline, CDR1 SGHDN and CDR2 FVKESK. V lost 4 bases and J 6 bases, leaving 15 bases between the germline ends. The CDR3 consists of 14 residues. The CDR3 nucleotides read TGTGCCAGCAGCCTGACGGGGGCGGTGGCTGAAGCTTTCTTT. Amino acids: CASSLTGAVAEAFF.

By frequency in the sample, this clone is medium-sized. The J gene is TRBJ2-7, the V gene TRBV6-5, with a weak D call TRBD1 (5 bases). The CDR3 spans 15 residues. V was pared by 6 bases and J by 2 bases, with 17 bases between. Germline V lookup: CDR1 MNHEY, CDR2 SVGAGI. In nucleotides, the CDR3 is TGTGCCAGCAGCTTGAATCAAGACAGCGCCTACGAGCAGTACTTC. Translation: CASSLNQDSAYEQYF.

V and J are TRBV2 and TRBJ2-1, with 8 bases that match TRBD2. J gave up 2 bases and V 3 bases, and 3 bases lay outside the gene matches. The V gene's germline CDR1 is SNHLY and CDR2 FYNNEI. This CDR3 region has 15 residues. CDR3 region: CASSDGREAYNEQFF. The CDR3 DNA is TGTGCCAGCAGTGATGGGCGGGAGGCCTACAATGAGCAGTTCTTC.

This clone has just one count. CDR3 region: CASSIGVPNTEAFF. DNA of the CDR3: TGTGCCAGTAGTATCGGTGTTCCGAACACTGAAGCTTTCTTT. The chain is built from TRBV19 and TRBJ1-1; D gene ambiguous. Germline V lookup: CDR1 LNHDA, CDR2 SQIVND (reference sequence). Trimming shortened V by 3 bases and J by 1 base, and 9 bases separated the two germline ends. This CDR3 region has 14 residues.

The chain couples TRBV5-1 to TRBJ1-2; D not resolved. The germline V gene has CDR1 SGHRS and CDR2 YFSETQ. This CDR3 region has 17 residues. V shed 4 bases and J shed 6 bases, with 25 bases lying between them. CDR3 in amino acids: CASSPEVSAVGRDGYTF. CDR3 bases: TGCGCCAGCAGCCCGGAGGTCTCGGCGGTTGGACGGGATGGCTACACCTTC.

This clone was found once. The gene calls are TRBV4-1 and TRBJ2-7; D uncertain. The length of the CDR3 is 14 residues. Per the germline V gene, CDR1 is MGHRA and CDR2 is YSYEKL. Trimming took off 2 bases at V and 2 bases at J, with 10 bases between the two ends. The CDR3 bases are TGCGCCAGCAGCCAATGGAACAGAGCCTACGAGCAGTACTTC. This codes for CASSQWNRAYEQYF.

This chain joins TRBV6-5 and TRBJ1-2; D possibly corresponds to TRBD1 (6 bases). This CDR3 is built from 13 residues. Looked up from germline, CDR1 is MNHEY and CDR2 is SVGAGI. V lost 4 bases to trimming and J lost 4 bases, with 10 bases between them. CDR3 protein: CASSSGQIYGYTF. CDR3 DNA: TGTGCCAGCAGTTCCGGACAGATCTATGGCTACACCTTC.

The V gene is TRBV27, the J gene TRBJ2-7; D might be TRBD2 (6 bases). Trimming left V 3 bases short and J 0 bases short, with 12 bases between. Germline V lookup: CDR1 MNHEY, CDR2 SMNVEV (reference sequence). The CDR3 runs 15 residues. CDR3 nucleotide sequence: TGTGCCAGCAGTTTTGAAACCGGGAGCTCCTACGAGCAGTACTTC. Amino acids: CASSFETGSSYEQYF.

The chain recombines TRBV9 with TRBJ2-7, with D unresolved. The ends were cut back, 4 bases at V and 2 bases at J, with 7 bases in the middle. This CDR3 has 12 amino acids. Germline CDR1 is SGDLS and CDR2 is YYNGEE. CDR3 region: CASSPDTYEQYF. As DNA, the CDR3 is TGTGCCAGCAGCCCCGACACCTACGAGCAGTACTTC.

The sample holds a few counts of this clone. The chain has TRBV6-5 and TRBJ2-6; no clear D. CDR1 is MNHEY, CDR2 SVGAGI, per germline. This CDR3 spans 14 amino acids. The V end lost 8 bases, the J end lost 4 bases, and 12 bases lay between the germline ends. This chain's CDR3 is CASGWTSGANVLTF. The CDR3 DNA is TGTGCCAGCGGATGGACCTCGGGGGCCAACGTCCTGACTTTC.

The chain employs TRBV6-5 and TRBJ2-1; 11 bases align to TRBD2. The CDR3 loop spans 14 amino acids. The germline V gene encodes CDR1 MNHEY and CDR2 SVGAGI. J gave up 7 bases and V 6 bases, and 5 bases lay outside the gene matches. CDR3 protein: CASRVAGGQNEQFF. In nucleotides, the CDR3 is TGTGCCAGCAGGGTAGCGGGGGGGCAAAATGAGCAGTTCTTC.

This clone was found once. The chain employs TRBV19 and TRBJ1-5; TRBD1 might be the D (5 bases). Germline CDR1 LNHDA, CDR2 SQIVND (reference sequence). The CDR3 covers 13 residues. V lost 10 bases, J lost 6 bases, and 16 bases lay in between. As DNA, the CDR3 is TGTGCCACCTCAGGGCTGAACGGTCAGCCCCAGCATTTT. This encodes CATSGLNGQPQHF.

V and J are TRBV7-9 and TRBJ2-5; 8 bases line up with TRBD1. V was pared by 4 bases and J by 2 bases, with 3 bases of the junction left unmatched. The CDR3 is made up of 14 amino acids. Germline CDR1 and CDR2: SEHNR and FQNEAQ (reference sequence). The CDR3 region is CASSYRDRQETQYF. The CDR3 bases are TGTGCCAGCAGCTATCGGGACAGGCAAGAGACCCAGTACTTC.

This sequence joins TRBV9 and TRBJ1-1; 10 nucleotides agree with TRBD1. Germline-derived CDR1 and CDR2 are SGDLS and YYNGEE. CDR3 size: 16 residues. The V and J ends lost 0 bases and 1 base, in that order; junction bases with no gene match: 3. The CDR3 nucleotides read TGTGCCAGCAGCGTAGGGGACAGGGGCAGGAACACTGAAGCTTTCTTT. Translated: CASSVGDRGRNTEAFF.

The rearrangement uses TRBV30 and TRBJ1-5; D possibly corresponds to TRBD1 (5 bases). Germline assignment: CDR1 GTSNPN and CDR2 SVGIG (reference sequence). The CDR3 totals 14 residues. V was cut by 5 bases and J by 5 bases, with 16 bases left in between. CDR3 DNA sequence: TGTGCCTGGGGACGGACACGCGGCGATCAGCCCCAGCATTTT. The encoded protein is CAWGRTRGDQPQHF. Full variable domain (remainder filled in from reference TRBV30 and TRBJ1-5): SQTIHQWPATLVQPVGSPLSLECTVEGTSNPNLYWYRQAAGRGLQLLFYSVGIGQISSEVPQNLSASRPQDRQFILSSKKLLLSDSGFYLCAWGRTRGDQPQHFGDGTRLSIL.

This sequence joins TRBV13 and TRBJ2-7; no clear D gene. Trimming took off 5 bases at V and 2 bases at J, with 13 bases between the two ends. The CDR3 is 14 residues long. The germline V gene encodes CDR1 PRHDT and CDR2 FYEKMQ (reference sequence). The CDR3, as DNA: TGTGCCAGCAGCCCCCTGTCCCAACCCTACGAGCAGTACTTC. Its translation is CASSPLSQPYEQYF.

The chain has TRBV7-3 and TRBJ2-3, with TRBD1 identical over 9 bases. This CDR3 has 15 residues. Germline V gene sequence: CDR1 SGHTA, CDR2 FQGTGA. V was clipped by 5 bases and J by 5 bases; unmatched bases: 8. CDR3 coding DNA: TGTGCCAGCAGCGGAACAGGGGGCATGATAGATACGCAGTATTTT. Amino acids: CASSGTGGMIDTQYF.